This T cell receptor beta chain was recovered during a study of T cell responses to AZD1222 COVID-19 vaccine. General study points: Baseline seropositivity occurred in only a handful of AZD1222 recipients. The CD4 TCRs associated with vaccination extended across spike and predominated at 160-218 and 743-854. Among spike-specific TCRs, nearly half reportedly target unmutated variant regions. Samples come after the peak T cell response, not at day 14.

This clone was detected once. Its specificity is not known. The table came from immunoSEQ multiplex PCR; TCRdb's copy has only in-frame clones and leaves some out. The sample yields approximately 190,000 clones, approximately 94% seen once. Trimming took 3 bases from V and 8 from J, leaving 17 bases between them. Per the germline V gene, CDR1 is SNHLY and CDR2 is FYNNEI. The CDR3 consists of 14 residues. This clonotype was sampled from an adult who received the AZD1222 COVID-19 vaccine. The chain recombines TRBV2 with TRBJ2-7; no clear D gene. Sequenced here: peripheral blood, sampled 28 days after the second AZD1222 dose. The CDR3 DNA reads as TGTGCCAGCAGTGAGGGGTCAGCGCGGCAGAAGCAGTACTTC. Encoded protein: CASSEGSARQKQYF.